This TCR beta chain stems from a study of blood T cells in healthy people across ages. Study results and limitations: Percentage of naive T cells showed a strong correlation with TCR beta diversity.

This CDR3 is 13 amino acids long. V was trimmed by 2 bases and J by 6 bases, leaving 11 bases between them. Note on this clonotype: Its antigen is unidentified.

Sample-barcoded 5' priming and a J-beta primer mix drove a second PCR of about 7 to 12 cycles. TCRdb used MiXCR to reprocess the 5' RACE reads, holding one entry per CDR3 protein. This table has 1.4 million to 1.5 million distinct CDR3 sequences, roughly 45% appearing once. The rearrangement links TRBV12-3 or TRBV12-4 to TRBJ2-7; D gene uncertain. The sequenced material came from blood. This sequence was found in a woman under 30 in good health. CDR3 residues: CASSLSITGEQYF. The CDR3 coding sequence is TGTGCCAGCAGTTTATCAATTACGGGCGAGCAGTACTTC.